The next 10 T cell receptor beta chains were all read from a single sample in a study of PD-L1 blockade in urothelial cancer. Time point meaning: pretreatment peripheral blood. Profiling relied on immunoSEQ multiplex PCR, and the TCRdb table lists in-frame clones only, not all of them. The table records some 100,000 clones, 80% to 90% of them present only once. Here the sequenced sample was PBMCs, taken around atezolizumab (anti-PD-L1) treatment. The receptor source for this set is a woman older than 75 with urothelial cancer.

This clone showed up just once. The V and J genes are TRBV28 and TRBJ1-1; D call uncertain. Trimming removed 7 bases from V and 2 bases from J, with 17 bases in between. The CDR3 has 15 residues. Germline CDR1 MDHEN, CDR2 SYDVKM. CDR3 protein: CASTLTTMENTEAFF. The CDR3 DNA sequence: TGTGCCAGCACCCTGACTACGATGGAAAACACTGAAGCTTTCTTT.

This chain connects TRBV27 to TRBJ1-1; possible D gene TRBD1, 6 bases. The length of the CDR3 is 20 residues. Germline V CDR1 and CDR2: MNHEY, SMNVEV (reference sequence). Trimming removed 1 base at V and 1 base at J, with 25 bases between. The CDR3 coding sequence is TGTGCCAGCAGTTTATTTGATATCTCAAGTCGGGGGGGGCCGAACACTGAAGCTTTCTTT. Protein: CASSLFDISSRGGPNTEAFF.

The chain uses TRBV27 and TRBJ1-1, with D possibly matching TRBD1 (6 bases). This CDR3 has 16 amino acids. CDR1 is MNHEY and CDR2 is SMNVEV in the germline V gene (reference sequence). Trimming left V 5 bases short and J 1 base short, with 17 bases between. The CDR3 bases are TGTGCCAGCAGTATCGGACAGCCGGAACCGAACACTGAAGCTTTCTTT. It yields the protein CASSIGQPEPNTEAFF.

This clone turned up a few times. CDR3 DNA: TGCGCCAGCAGTTCCGGGAGTATCAGCAATCCCTTCAATGAGCAGTTCTTC. It yields the protein CASSSGSISNPFNEQFF. This sequence joins TRBV4-1 and TRBJ2-1; possible D gene TRBD2, 6 bases. Trimming stripped 6 bases from V and 6 bases from J, with 24 bases between. The CDR3 is 17 amino acids. In germline, CDR1 is MGHRA, CDR2 YSYEKL.

The chain employs TRBV5-1 and TRBJ2-3, with 10 positions matching TRBD2. The CDR3 runs 15 residues. V shed 7 bases, J shed 1 base, and the junction held 6 bases outside the gene matches. Germline CDR1 and CDR2: SGHRS and YFSETQ. The CDR3 protein is CASHTGTSGTDTQYF. CDR3 coding DNA: TGCGCCAGCCATACCGGGACTAGCGGCACAGATACGCAGTATTTT.

The rearrangement links TRBV7-9 to TRBJ1-5; a possible D gene is TRBD1 (6 bases). The V end lost 4 bases, the J end lost 4 bases, and 11 bases lay between the germline ends. Germline assignment: CDR1 SEHNR and CDR2 FQNEAQ (reference sequence). The CDR3 consists of 14 residues. The DNA of the CDR3 is TGTGCCAGCAGCTCAGGGGACGCAAATCAGCCCCAGCATTTT. This encodes CASSSGDANQPQHF.

The chain carries TRBV4-1 and TRBJ2-2, with 10 bases lining up with TRBD2. Unmatched junction bases numbered 6, after V lost 5 bases and J lost 3 bases. The CDR3 consists of 16 residues. CDR1 is MGHRA, CDR2 YSYEKL, per germline. The CDR3 region is CASSFSGRTHTGELFF. The CDR3 DNA sequence: TGCGCCAGCAGCTTTAGCGGGAGGACGCACACCGGGGAGCTGTTTTTT.

This clone turned up a few times. This sequence joins TRBV18 and TRBJ2-5; D ambiguous. Germline values: CDR1 KGHSH, CDR2 LQKENI. The V and J ends lost 5 bases and 1 base respectively, with 5 bases between them. The CDR3 loop spans 12 amino acids. The CDR3 reads CASSVVQETQYF. CDR3 in DNA: TGTGCCAGCTCAGTCGTCCAAGAGACCCAGTACTTC.

This rearrangement joins TRBV9 to TRBJ1-1; 8 bases are a match to TRBD1. Germline V gives CDR1 SGDLS, CDR2 YYNGEE. There are 16 residues in the CDR3. With 3 bases clipped from V and 1 base from J, the junction kept 8 bases outside the gene matches. CDR3 coding DNA: TGTGCCAGCAGCGCCGGGGCCGGGACAGGGAACACTGAAGCTTTCTTT. Protein product: CASSAGAGTGNTEAFF.

The J gene is TRBJ1-2, the V gene TRBV5-6, with 8 bases matching TRBD1. Germline values: CDR1 SGHDT, CDR2 YYEEEE. V lost 1 base, J lost 3 bases, and 2 bases stayed unmatched. CDR3 length equals 14 residues. This CDR3 is CASSLSGGHYGYTF. Written as DNA, the CDR3 is TGTGCCAGCAGCTTGTCAGGGGGCCACTATGGCTACACCTTC.